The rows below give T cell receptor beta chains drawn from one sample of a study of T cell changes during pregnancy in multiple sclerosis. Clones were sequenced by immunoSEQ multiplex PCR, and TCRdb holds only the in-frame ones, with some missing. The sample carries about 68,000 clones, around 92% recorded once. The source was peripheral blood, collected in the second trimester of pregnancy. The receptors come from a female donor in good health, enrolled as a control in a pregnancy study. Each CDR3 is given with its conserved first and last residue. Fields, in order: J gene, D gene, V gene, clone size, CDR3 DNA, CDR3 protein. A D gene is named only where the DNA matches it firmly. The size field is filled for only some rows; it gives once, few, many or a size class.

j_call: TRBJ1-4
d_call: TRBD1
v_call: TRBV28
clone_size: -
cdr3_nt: TGTGCCAGTTGGCCGACAGGGACGAGTGAAAAACTGTTTTTT
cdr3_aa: CASWPTGTSEKLFF

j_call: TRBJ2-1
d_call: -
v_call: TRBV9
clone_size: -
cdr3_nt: TGTGCCAGCAGCCCGACAGTCAATGAGCAGTTCTTC
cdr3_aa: CASSPTVNEQFF

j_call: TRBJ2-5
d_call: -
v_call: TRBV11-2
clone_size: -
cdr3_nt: TGTGCCAGCAGCCCGGAGGACGCGACCCAAGAGACCCAGTACTTC
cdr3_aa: CASSPEDATQETQYF

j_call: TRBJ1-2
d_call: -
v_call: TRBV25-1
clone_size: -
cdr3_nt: TGTGCCAGCAGTGATGAGACAGGTGGCGGTGGCTACACCTTC
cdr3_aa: CASSDETGGGGYTF

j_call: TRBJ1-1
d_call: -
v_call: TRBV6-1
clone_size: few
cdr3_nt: TGTGCCAGCAGTGAGACAGAGAACACTGAAGCTTTCTTT
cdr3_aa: CASSETENTEAFF

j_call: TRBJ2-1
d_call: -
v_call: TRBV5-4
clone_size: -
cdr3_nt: TGTGCCAGCACTGGACGGGACATCGACAATGAGCAGTTCTTC
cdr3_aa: CASTGRDIDNEQFF

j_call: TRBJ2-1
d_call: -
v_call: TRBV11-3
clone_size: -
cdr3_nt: TGTGCCAGCAGCTTACAACAGGACGGGTACAATGAGCAGTTCTTC
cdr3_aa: CASSLQQDGYNEQFF

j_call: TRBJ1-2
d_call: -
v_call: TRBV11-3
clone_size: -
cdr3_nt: TGTGCCAGCAGCTTGGGACACTCACGGAACTATGGCTACACCTTC
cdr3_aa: CASSLGHSRNYGYTF

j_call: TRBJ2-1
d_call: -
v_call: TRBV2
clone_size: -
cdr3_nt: TGTGCCAGCAGTGAGACTTCCAATGAGCAGTTCTTC
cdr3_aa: CASSETSNEQFF

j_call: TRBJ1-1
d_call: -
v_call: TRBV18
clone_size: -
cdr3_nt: TGTGCCAGCTCACCCCAGGGCACTGAAGCTTTCTTT
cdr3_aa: CASSPQGTEAFF

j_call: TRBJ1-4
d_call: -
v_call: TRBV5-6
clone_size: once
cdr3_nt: TGTGCCAGCAGCTCCTTGTTTGCAACTAATGAAAAACTGTTTTTT
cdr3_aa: CASSSLFATNEKLFF

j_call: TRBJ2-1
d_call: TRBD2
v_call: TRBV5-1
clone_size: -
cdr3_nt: TGCGCCAGCAGCTTGGACAGCGGGAATTACTACAATGAGCAGTTCTTC
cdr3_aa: CASSLDSGNYYNEQFF

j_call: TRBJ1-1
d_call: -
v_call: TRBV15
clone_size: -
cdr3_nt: TGTGCCACCAGCAGAGATGGTAGTGAAGCTTTCTTT
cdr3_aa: CATSRDGSEAFF

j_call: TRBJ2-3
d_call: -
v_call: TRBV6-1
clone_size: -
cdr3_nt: TGTGCCAGCAGTGAAACAGAATCGCAGTATTTT
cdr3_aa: CASSETESQYF

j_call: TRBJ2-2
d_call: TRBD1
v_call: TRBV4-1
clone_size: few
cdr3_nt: TGCGCCAGCAGCCAAGAAGGACAGGTTGGCGGGGAGCTGTTTTTT
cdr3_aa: CASSQEGQVGGELFF

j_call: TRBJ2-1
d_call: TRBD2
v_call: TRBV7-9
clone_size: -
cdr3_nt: TGTGCCAGCAGCTCCTATAGCGGGAGGGCCGTCAATGAGCAGTTCTTC
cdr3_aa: CASSSYSGRAVNEQFF

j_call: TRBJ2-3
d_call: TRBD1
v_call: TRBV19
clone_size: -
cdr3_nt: TGTGCCAGTAGCCCGGACAGGGATATAGATACGCAGTATTTT
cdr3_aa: CASSPDRDIDTQYF

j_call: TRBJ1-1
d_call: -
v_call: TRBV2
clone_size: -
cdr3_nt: TGTGCCAGCCTTTCTGATCAGGGGTCTCCTGAAGCTTTCTTT
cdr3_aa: CASLSDQGSPEAFF

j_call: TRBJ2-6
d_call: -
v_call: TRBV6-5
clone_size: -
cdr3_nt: TGTGCCAGCAGTTTGTTTTTTATCCCTGGGGCCAACGTCCTGACTTTC
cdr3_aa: CASSLFFIPGANVLTF

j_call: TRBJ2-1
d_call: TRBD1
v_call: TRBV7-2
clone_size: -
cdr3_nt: TGTGCCAGCAGCTCCCGGGACAGGGATTACAATGAGCAGTTCTTC
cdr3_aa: CASSSRDRDYNEQFF

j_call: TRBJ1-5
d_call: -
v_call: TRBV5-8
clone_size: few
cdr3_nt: TGTGCCAGCAATAGGGACACGAATCAGCCCCAGCATTTT
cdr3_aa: CASNRDTNQPQHF

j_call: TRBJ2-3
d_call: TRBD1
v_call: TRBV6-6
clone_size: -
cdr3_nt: TGTGCCAGCAGTTACGGCAGGGGGCACACAGATACGCAGTATTTT
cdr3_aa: CASSYGRGHTDTQYF

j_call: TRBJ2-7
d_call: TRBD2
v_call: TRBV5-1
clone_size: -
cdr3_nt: TGCGCCAGCAGCTGGGAGGGCGAGCAGTACTTC
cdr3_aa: CASSWEGEQYF

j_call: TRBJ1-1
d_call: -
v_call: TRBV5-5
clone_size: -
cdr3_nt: TGTGCCAGCAGCTTGTTCAGGGACACTGAAGCTTTCTTT
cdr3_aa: CASSLFRDTEAFF

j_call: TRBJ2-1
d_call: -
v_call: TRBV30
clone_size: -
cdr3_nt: TGTGCCTGGAGTACCAGCTCCTACAATGAGCAGTTCTTC
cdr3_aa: CAWSTSSYNEQFF

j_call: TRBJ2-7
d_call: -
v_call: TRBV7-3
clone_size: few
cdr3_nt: TGTGCCAGCTATTCCTACGAGCAGTACTTC
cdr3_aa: CASYSYEQYF

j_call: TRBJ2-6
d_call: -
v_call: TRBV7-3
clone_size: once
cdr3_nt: TGTGCCAGCAGCCCGTTTGGTGGGAGTCGGGAACACCTGACTTTC
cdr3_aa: CASSPFGGSREHLTF

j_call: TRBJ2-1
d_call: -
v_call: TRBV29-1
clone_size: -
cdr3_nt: TGCAGCGTGTCCAACTACAATGAGCAGTTCTTC
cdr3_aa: CSVSNYNEQFF

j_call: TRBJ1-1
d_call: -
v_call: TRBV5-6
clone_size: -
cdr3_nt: TGTGCCAGCAGCTTCGGGAGCTGGGCTTTCTTT
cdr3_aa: CASSFGSWAFF

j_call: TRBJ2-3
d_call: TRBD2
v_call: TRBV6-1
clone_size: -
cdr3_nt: TGTGCCAGCAGTGAAGCTCGATTAACTCGGACTAGCGACCCAGATACGCAGTATTTT
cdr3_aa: CASSEARLTRTSDPDTQYF

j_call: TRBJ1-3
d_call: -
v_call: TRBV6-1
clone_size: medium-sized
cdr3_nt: TGTGCCAGCAGCCCTTTGGGGGGCTCTGGAAACACCATATATTTT
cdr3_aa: CASSPLGGSGNTIYF

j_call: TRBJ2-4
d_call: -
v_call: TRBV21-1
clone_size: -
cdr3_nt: TGTGCCAGCAGCAAAAAGGGGGGGAAAGCCAAAAACATTCAGTACTTC
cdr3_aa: CASSKKGGKAKNIQYF

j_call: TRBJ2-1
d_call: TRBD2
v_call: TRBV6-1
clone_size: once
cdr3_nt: TGTGCCAGCAGTGAATGGGGGACTAGTTCTCATGAGCAGTTCTTC
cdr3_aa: CASSEWGTSSHEQFF

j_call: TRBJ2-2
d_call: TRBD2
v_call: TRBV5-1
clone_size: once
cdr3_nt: TGCGCCAGCAGCTTGCCCGGGACTAGCGCGGGGACCGGGGAGCTGTTTTTT
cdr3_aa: CASSLPGTSAGTGELFF

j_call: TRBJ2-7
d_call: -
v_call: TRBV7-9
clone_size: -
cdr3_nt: TGTGCCAGCAGCTTAGTACCTACGGGGAGTTCCTACGAGCAGTACTTC
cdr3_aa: CASSLVPTGSSYEQYF

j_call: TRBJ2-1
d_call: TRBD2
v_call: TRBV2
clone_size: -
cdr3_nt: TGTGCCAGCAGAGAATTTCGACTAGCAGATTACAATGAGCAGTTCTTC
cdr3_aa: CASREFRLADYNEQFF

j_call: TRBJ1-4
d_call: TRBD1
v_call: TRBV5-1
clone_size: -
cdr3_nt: TGCGCCAGCAGCTTCGGACAGGGTGCCAATGAAAAACTGTTTTTT
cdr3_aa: CASSFGQGANEKLFF

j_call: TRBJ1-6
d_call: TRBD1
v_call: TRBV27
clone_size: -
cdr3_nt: TGTGCCAGCAGTCCCCGGACAGGGGCGAGCTATAATTCACCCCTCCACTTT
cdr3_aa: CASSPRTGASYNSPLHF

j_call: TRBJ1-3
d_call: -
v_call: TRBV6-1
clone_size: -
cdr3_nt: TGTGCCAGCAGTGCAGTCTCTGGAAACACCATATATTTT
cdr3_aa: CASSAVSGNTIYF

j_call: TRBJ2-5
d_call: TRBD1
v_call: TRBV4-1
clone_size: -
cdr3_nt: TGCGCCAGCAGCCTGACGGAGGACAGGGGGCGAGAGACCCAGTACTTC
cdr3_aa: CASSLTEDRGRETQYF

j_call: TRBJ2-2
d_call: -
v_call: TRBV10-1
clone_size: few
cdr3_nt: TGCGCTGAGCAGGGGACTACACCTGGGGAGCTGTTTTTT
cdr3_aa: CAEQGTTPGELFF

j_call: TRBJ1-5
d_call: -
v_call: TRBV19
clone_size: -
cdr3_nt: TGTGCCAGTAGTGAGGGACATTATAGCAATCAGCCCCAGCATTTT
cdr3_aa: CASSEGHYSNQPQHF

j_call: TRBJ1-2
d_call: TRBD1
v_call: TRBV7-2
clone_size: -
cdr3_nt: TGTGCCAGCAGCATACAGGGGGGAGGCTACACCTTC
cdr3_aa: CASSIQGGGYTF

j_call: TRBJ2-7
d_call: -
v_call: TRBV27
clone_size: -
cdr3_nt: TGTGCCAGCAGTTTATCCCCAGGATCCTACGAGCAGTACTTC
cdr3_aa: CASSLSPGSYEQYF

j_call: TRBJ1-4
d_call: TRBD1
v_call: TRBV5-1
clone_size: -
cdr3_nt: TGCGCCAGCAGCTTGGAGGGTCGTCAGGGGGATGAAAAACTGTTTTTT
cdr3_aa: CASSLEGRQGDEKLFF

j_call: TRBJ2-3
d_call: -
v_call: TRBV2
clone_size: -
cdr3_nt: TGTGCCAGCAGTGAAGGGAGTGCAGATACGCAGTATTTT
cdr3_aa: CASSEGSADTQYF

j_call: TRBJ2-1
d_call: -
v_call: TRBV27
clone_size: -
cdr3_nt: TGTGCCAGCAGTTTCGTGGGGGCTCTCAATGAGCAGTTCTTC
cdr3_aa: CASSFVGALNEQFF

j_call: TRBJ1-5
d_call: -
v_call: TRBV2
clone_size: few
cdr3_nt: TGTGCCAGCAGTGACAACAGGGCGAGCAATCAGCCCCAGCATTTT
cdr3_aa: CASSDNRASNQPQHF

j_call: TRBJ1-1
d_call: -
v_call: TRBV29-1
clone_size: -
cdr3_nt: TGCAGCGCCAGAACGTCCACTGAAGCTTTCTTT
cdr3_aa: CSARTSTEAFF

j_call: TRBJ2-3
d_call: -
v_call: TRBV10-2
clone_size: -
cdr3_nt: TGCGCCAGCAGTGAGGCCAGTCCCGCAGATACGCAGTATTTT
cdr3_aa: CASSEASPADTQYF

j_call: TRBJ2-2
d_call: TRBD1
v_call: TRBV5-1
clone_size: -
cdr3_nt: TGCGCCAGCAGCGGGGACAGGGGGCGTTACACCGGGGAGCTGTTTTTT
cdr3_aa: CASSGDRGRYTGELFF

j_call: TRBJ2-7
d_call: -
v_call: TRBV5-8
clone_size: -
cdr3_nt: TGTGCCAGCAGCACCACTACAGGCTACGAGCAGTACTTC
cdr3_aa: CASSTTTGYEQYF

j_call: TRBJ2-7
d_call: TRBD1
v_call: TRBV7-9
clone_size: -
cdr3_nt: TGTGCCAGCAGCTTAGCCGACGGGGACAGGGCCTGCGAGCAGTACTTC
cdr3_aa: CASSLADGDRACEQYF

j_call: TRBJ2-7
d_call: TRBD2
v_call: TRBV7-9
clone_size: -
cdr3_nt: TGTGCCAGCAGCAGCACTAGCGATAAGGGTTACGAGCAGTACTTC
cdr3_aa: CASSSTSDKGYEQYF

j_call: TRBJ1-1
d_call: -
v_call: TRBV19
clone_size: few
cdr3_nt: TGTGCCAGTAGTATGGCCGACAGAAACACTGAAGCTTTCTTT
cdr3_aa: CASSMADRNTEAFF